This T cell receptor (beta chain) was observed in a study of OX40 agonist ivuxolimab in advanced cancers. Study background: Ivuxolimab is an agonistic anti-OX40 (CD134) antibody, and patients were treated with it. Two patients with cutaneous melanoma and one with hepatocellular carcinoma, three in total, showed partial responses. General study points: The antigens recognized by the expanded peripheral T cells, that is their antigen specificity, were not determined.

V was trimmed by 5 bases and J by 6 bases, leaving 16 bases between them. This CDR3 spans 14 amino acids. The germline V gene encodes CDR1 SGHNT and CDR2 YENEEA. The data were produced by immunoSEQ multiplex PCR, yet TCRdb's version contains in-frame clones alone and is incomplete. Counted here are some 46,000 clones, approximately 88% occurring once; the ten biggest clones make up roughly 10%. As concerns this clone: What it binds is not known.

The sample consisted of CD4+ or CD8+ T cells sorted from blood, taken in a trial of the OX40 agonist ivuxolimab. The rearrangement joins TRBV11-3 to TRBJ1-2, with D hard to call. The clonotype originates from an adult with an advanced solid tumor such as melanoma, head and neck, liver or kidney cancer. DNA of the CDR3: TGTGCCAGCAGCAGCCCCCCATTTATAAATGGCTACACCTTC. Encoded protein: CASSSPPFINGYTF.